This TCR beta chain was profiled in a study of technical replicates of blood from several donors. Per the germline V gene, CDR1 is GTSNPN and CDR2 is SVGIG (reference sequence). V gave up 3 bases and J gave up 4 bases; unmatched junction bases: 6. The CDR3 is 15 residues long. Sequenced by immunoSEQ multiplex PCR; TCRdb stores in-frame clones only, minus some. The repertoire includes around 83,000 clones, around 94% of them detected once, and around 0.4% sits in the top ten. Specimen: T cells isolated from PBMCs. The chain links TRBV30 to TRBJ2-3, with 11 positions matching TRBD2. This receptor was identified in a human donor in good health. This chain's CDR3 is CAWRASGRLADTQYF. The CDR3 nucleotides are TGTGCCTGGAGGGCTAGCGGGAGGCTTGCAGATACGCAGTATTTT.